The 11 T cell receptor beta chains given below trace back to one sample, sequenced in a study of shared clonotypes between healthy human individuals (dated by TCRdb to the early 2020s). CD8 naive samples were obtained by positive selection for CCR7 among CD45RO-negative cells, yielding a CD45RA+CCR7+ population from which TemRA cells were excluded. Libraries were constructed by the immunoSEQ multiplex PCR assay. The table was pulled from immuneACCESS by TCRdb, which kept in-frame rearrangements only. Such tables lose some clones; where checked, under half of the loss comes from unresolved V genes, and the rest has no known cause. The sample table records 550,000 to 750,000 clones; 95% to 96% of these occur just once. 0.085% to 0.11% of the sample belongs to the ten largest clones. Sequences were obtained from naive CD8+ T cells sorted from blood. This specimen's cell subset or site label, interpreted: CD45RA+CCR7+. All receptors come from a woman aged 25 to 39 in good health.

Points on this clone: The same CDR3 arises from other DNA sequences in this sample as well. The chain combines TRBV29-1 with TRBJ2-7; 7 bases fit TRBD1. Germline V gene data show CDR1 as SQVTM and CDR2 as ANQGSEA. The J segment lost 2 bases and the V segment lost 3 bases, leaving 4 bases of the junction unmatched. There are 13 residues in the CDR3. This CDR3 reads CSVEGQGAYEQYF. The CDR3 region has the DNA TGCAGCGTTGAGGGGCAGGGGGCCTACGAGCAGTACTTC.

In this sample, this clone turned up once. The chain uses TRBV11-1 and TRBJ2-1; D gene uncertain. Germline values: CDR1 SGHAT, CDR2 FQDESV (reference sequence). The V gene lost 2 bases and the J gene lost 6 bases, with 5 bases spanning the gap. The CDR3 loop spans 12 amino acids. The CDR3 nucleotides read TGTGCCAGCAGCTTATCGGGCAATGAGCAGTTCTTC. As protein: CASSLSGNEQFF.

This chain joins TRBV29-1 and TRBJ2-1; 7 positions match TRBD2. The trim removed 6 bases at V and 8 bases at J, leaving 13 bases unmatched. The V gene's germline CDR1 is SQVTM and CDR2 ANQGSEA. The CDR3 consists of 14 residues. The CDR3 coding sequence is TGCAGCGTAGAGGGACTACGGAGCAACCATGAGCAGTTCTTC. It specifies CSVEGLRSNHEQFF.

The V and J genes are TRBV25-1 and TRBJ1-1, with TRBD1 as a possible D gene (6 bases). V was pared by 2 bases and J by 5 bases, with 9 bases between. Germline V gene data show CDR1 as MGHDK and CDR2 as SYGVNS. This CDR3 has 13 residues. CDR3 DNA: TGTGCCAGCAGTGAACAGGGGTGGACTGAAGCTTTCTTT. This gives the protein CASSEQGWTEAFF.

The J gene is TRBJ2-4, the V gene TRBV29-1; D unclear. The CDR3 consists of 14 residues. V lost 5 bases and J lost 0, with 11 bases in between. The germline CDR1 and CDR2 sequences are SQVTM and ANQGSEA. CDR3 in DNA: TGCAGCGTTATTGAGCACTTAGCCAAAAACATTCAGTACTTC. Translating gives CSVIEHLAKNIQYF. Together with reference TRBV29-1 and TRBJ2-4, the CDR3 gives the full variable domain: SAVISQKPSRDICQRGTSLTIQCQVDSQVTMMFWYRQQPGQSLTLIATANQGSEATYESGFVIDKFPISRPNLTFSTLTVSNMSPEDSSIYLCSVIEHLAKNIQYFGAGTRLSVL.

With respect to this clone: Other DNA sequences of this sample code for an identical CDR3. The chain has TRBV19 and TRBJ2-7; TRBD2 matches at 10 bases. The V gene end was trimmed by 3 bases and the J gene end by 4 bases; junction bases not matched to a gene: 3. The CDR3 is 14 amino acids. The germline gives CDR1 LNHDA, CDR2 SQIVND (reference sequence). In nucleotides, the CDR3 is TGTGCCAGTAGTATTGGACTAGCGGATTACGAGCAGTACTTC. Translation gives CASSIGLADYEQYF.

The chain carries TRBV4-1 and TRBJ1-1, with D possibly matching TRBD1 (5 bases). The CDR3 is made up of 16 amino acids. Germline-derived CDR1 and CDR2 are MGHRA and YSYEKL. The ends were cut back, 0 bases at V and 1 base at J, with 12 bases in the middle. The CDR3 is CASSQDRRGGNTEAFF. CDR3 DNA: TGCGCCAGCAGCCAAGACCGCCGGGGGGGGAACACTGAAGCTTTCTTT.

The V gene is TRBV7-8, the J gene TRBJ1-5, with 7 bases identical to TRBD1. This CDR3 has 16 amino acids. The V gene end was trimmed by 3 bases and the J gene end by 0 bases; junction bases not matched to a gene: 5. The V gene's germline CDR1 is SGHVS and CDR2 FQNEAQ. As DNA, the CDR3 is TGTGCCAGCAGCTTCCTGGGACAGCATAGCAATCAGCCCCAGCATTTT. This sequence encodes CASSFLGQHSNQPQHF. Full variable domain (missing parts from reference TRBV7-8 and TRBJ1-5): GAGVSQSPRYKVAKRGQDVALRCDPISGHVSLFWYQQALGQGPEFLTYFQNEAQLDKSGLPSDRFFAERPEGSVSTLKIQRTQQEDSAVYLCASSFLGQHSNQPQHFGDGTRLSIL.

The V gene is TRBV4-1, the J gene TRBJ2-7, with D maybe TRBD2 (7 bases). Looked up from germline, CDR1 is MGHRA and CDR2 is YSYEKL. With 0 bases removed from V and 6 bases from J, the gap between germline ends came to 15 bases. The CDR3 spans 15 residues. The DNA for the CDR3 is TGCGCCAGCAGCCAAGATGGGGGGGCAAGGGGCGAGCAGTACTTC. It is translated as CASSQDGGARGEQYF.

The J gene is TRBJ2-7, the V gene TRBV5-6; D unresolved. The CDR3 is 11 amino acids. The germline V and J ends were trimmed by 3 bases and 3 bases, with 4 bases remaining between them. From germline, CDR1 is SGHDT and CDR2 YYEEEE. The chain's CDR3 is CASSSLYEQYF. CDR3 DNA: TGTGCCAGCAGCTCCCTCTACGAGCAGTACTTC.

The chain employs TRBV4-2 and TRBJ2-7; 12 bases agree with TRBD1. Germline V lookup: CDR1 LGHNA, CDR2 YNFKEQ. CDR3 length: 16 residues. V dropped 0 bases and J dropped 3; count of bases not matched to a gene: 3. The chain's CDR3 is CASSQEGTGGIYEQYF. For the CDR3, the DNA is TGTGCCAGCAGCCAAGAAGGGACAGGGGGCATCTACGAGCAGTACTTC.